These T cell receptor beta chains were read from a single sample in a study of cytomegalovirus exposure and HLA in healthy donors. Some clones are missing from TCRdb's copy, which holds only in-frame ones; the method was immunoSEQ multiplex PCR. The top ten clones hold around 13% of a sample with 150,000 to 180,000 clones, 60% to 80% of them seen once. The specimen sequenced was PBMCs. The receptors shown here come from a man between 25 and 39 years old in good health and CMV-seropositive. Both conserved end residues are part of each CDR3. The D gene is left open where the match is weak. A row's size may be missing; if present it is once, few, many or a size class.

>TRBJ2-5|-|TRBV27|-
TGTGCCAGCAGTCGCAGGGGCCGCAAAGAGACCCAGTACTTC
CASSRRGRKETQYF
>TRBJ2-3|TRBD2|TRBV27|-
TGTGCCAGCAGTTTACTAGCGGGTTTTGTTGGGAACGGGGATACGCAGTATTTT
CASSLLAGFVGNGDTQYF
>TRBJ1-1|-|TRBV9|-
TGTGCCAGCAGCGTAGGGGGGGTAGAGGAGACTGAAGCTTTCTTT
CASSVGGVEETEAFF
>TRBJ2-7|TRBD2|TRBV2|-
TGTGCCAGCAGTGGAGCCGGGGGGGGCGAGCAGTACTTC
CASSGAGGGEQYF
>TRBJ1-1|-|TRBV10-3|few
TGTGCCATCAGTACCCGGGAGAACACTGAAGCTTTCTTT
CAISTRENTEAFF
>TRBJ2-5|-|TRBV2|-
TGTGCCAGCAGTGGGGGCTATGGCAGGGAAGAGACCCAGTACTTC
CASSGGYGREETQYF
>TRBJ1-1|TRBD1|TRBV28|-
TGTGCCAGCAGTCGACAGGGTCGGAACACTGAAGCTTTCTTT
CASSRQGRNTEAFF
>TRBJ2-7|TRBD2|TRBV2|-
TGTGCCAGCAGAAGCCCACGAGGGACTACATACTACGAGCAGTACTTC
CASRSPRGTTYYEQYF
>TRBJ2-2|-|TRBV27|-
TGTGCCAGCAGTCTGAAGTTAACAGGGGGGGAGCTGTTTTTT
CASSLKLTGGELFF
>TRBJ1-4|-|TRBV30|-
TGTGCCTGGAGTGTACAGGGCAGGGAGAGTGAAAAACTGTTTTTT
CAWSVQGRESEKLFF
>TRBJ1-3|TRBD1|TRBV6-1|few
TGTGCCAGCAGTCCAGGGGGCTCCGGAAACACCATATATTTT
CASSPGGSGNTIYF
>TRBJ1-3|-|TRBV5-1|-
TGCGCCAGCAGTCCGGGGAGCTCTGGAAACACCATATATTTT
CASSPGSSGNTIYF
>TRBJ1-1|TRBD1|TRBV15|-
TGTGCCACCAGTAGAGGACAGGGGTCAGACCGGGCTTTCTTT
CATSRGQGSDRAFF
>TRBJ1-1|-|TRBV27|-
TGTGCCAGCAAGTTTCCGGGGGACACTGAAGCTTTCTTT
CASKFPGDTEAFF
>TRBJ1-3|TRBD1|TRBV28|-
TGTGCCAGCAGTTTAGAGGGGACAGCCTCTGGAAACACCATATATTTT
CASSLEGTASGNTIYF
>TRBJ2-3|-|TRBV11-2|-
TGTGCCAGCAGCGGAAGTAATAGCCGCACAGATACGCAGTATTTT
CASSGSNSRTDTQYF
>TRBJ2-7|-|TRBV4-2|-
TGTGCCAGCAGCCAAGATCTAGCTACGGTCTCCTACGAGCAGTACTTC
CASSQDLATVSYEQYF
>TRBJ1-5|-|TRBV6-1|once
TGTGCCAGCAGTGAAATTCTTGGCCAATATAGCAATCAGCCCCAGCATTTT
CASSEILGQYSNQPQHF
>TRBJ2-5|TRBD2|TRBV7-8|-
TGTGCCAGCAGCTTAGTATCAGGAGCGGGACAAGAGACCCAGTACTTC
CASSLVSGAGQETQYF
>TRBJ1-1|-|TRBV19|-
TGTGCCAGTAGTAGTGAATTAAGAGGAGGCACTGAAGCTTTCTTT
CASSSELRGGTEAFF
>TRBJ1-2|-|TRBV6-6|-
TGTGCCAGCACCAATGGCAGAGCGCAGGGAGGAAAAGGCTACACCTTC
CASTNGRAQGGKGYTF
>TRBJ2-7|-|TRBV2|-
TGTGCCATCACCGACACCTACGAGCAGTACTTC
CAITDTYEQYF
>TRBJ1-1|-|TRBV6-4|-
TGTGCCAGCAGAGCCGGGACACAGAACACTGAAGCTTTCTTT
CASRAGTQNTEAFF
>TRBJ2-7|TRBD2|TRBV6-1|-
TGTGCCAGCAAGGCTAGCGGGAGGGCCTCCTACGAGCAGTACTTC
CASKASGRASYEQYF
>TRBJ2-1|-|TRBV4-2|-
TGTGCCAGCAGCCAAGATATAACTCCCAGGGATGAGCAGTTCTTC
CASSQDITPRDEQFF
>TRBJ1-2|TRBD1|TRBV5-3|-
TGTGCCAGAAGCTTGTGGACAGGGGGAGTTCCGGGTGGCTACACCTTC
CARSLWTGGVPGGYTF
>TRBJ2-5|TRBD2|TRBV27|-
TGTGCCAGCAGTTTTCTTGGGACTAGCGGGAGTGAGACCCAGTACTTC
CASSFLGTSGSETQYF
>TRBJ1-4|-|TRBV29-1|few
TGCAGCGTTCAGCGAGGGGGTGAAAAACTGTTTTTT
CSVQRGGEKLFF
>TRBJ2-3|TRBD2|TRBV4-1|-
TGCGCCAGCAGCCAAGAAGGGACTAGCGGGAGAATGCCGCAGTATTTT
CASSQEGTSGRMPQYF
>TRBJ2-7|TRBD2|TRBV11-2|-
TGTGCCAGCAGCTTACCCTCGACTAGCGGGCAGTACTTC
CASSLPSTSGQYF
>TRBJ2-1|-|TRBV18|-
TGTGCCAGCTCACTACGGGACTCCCCCTGGGAGGATGAGCAGTTCTTC
CASSLRDSPWEDEQFF
>TRBJ1-6|-|TRBV30|-
TGTGCCTGGAGTTTAACAGATTCACCCCTCCACTTT
CAWSLTDSPLHF
>TRBJ1-1|-|TRBV6-5|-
TGTGCCAGCAGGCGTATTGGGAACACTGAAGCTTTCTTT
CASRRIGNTEAFF
>TRBJ1-5|-|TRBV2|-
TGTGCCACCGGGGCAGGGGGCAATCAGCCCCAGCATTTT
CATGAGGNQPQHF
>TRBJ2-3|TRBD2|TRBV7-8|-
TGTGCCAGCAGCCTACAAATAGCGGGAGGAAGCACAGATACGCAGTATTTT
CASSLQIAGGSTDTQYF
>TRBJ2-1|TRBD2|TRBV28|few
TGTGCCAGCACCCAGCTCCAGCGGGAAGGGCAGGAGCAGTTCTTC
CASTQLQREGQEQFF
>TRBJ2-7|TRBD2|TRBV6-1|-
TGTGCCAGCAGTGCGCGACTAGCGGGAGGAACCTACGAGCAGTACTTC
CASSARLAGGTYEQYF
>TRBJ2-3|TRBD2|TRBV5-4|-
TGTGCCAGCAGCCAGGGACTAGCGGGAGGGCCAGGGGCAGATACGCAGTATTTT
CASSQGLAGGPGADTQYF
>TRBJ1-1|TRBD1|TRBV5-5|-
TGTGCCAGCAGCTTGGGAAGGGGGCTGGGGGCTTTCTTT
CASSLGRGLGAFF
>TRBJ2-2|-|TRBV4-2|-
TGTGCCAGCAGCCAAGAAGCCGGCGCTTCCACAGTGGACACCGGGGAGCTGTTTTTT
CASSQEAGASTVDTGELFF
>TRBJ2-7|-|TRBV5-4|-
TGTGCCAGCACCCCCGGAGGAGCCCGGTCGGCGTACGAGCAGTACTTC
CASTPGGARSAYEQYF
>TRBJ2-5|-|TRBV11-2|-
TGTGCCAGCACCAAAGGGACTTCGGATCAAGAGACCCAGTACTTC
CASTKGTSDQETQYF
>TRBJ2-7|TRBD2|TRBV7-9|-
TGTGCCAGCAGCTCCCAGACTAGCGGGAGTAGGTCGTACGAGCAGTACTTC
CASSSQTSGSRSYEQYF
>TRBJ2-7|-|TRBV11-1|-
TGTGCCAGCAGCCAAAACGGGGGGCACTACGAGCAGTACTTC
CASSQNGGHYEQYF
>TRBJ1-1|-|TRBV6-5|-
TGTGCCAGCAGTTACCAGGAGGGGCACACTGAAGCTTTCTTT
CASSYQEGHTEAFF
>TRBJ2-1|-|TRBV9|-
TGTGCCAGCAGCGTACAATCACAGGACAATGAGCAGTTCTTC
CASSVQSQDNEQFF
>TRBJ2-7|TRBD2|TRBV7-2|once
TGTGCCAGCGGCGGCGGGAGTAGCTACGAGCAGTACTTC
CASGGGSSYEQYF
>TRBJ2-3|-|TRBV27|-
TGTGCCAGCAGTTTAAACAGGGTCGGGGATACGCAGTATTTT
CASSLNRVGDTQYF
>TRBJ1-5|-|TRBV2|few
TGTGCCAGCAGCGGGCAGGGCTTCTTGCCCCAGCATTTT
CASSGQGFLPQHF
>TRBJ1-4|TRBD1|TRBV5-1|-
TGCGCCAGCAGCTTTTCCGGAGGACAGGGGGGTGAAAAACTGTTTTTT
CASSFSGGQGGEKLFF
>TRBJ2-1|TRBD2|TRBV4-2|-
TGTGCCAGCAGCCAAGGACTAGCGGGCCCCTACAATGAGCAGTTCTTC
CASSQGLAGPYNEQFF
>TRBJ2-1|TRBD2|TRBV6-5|few
TGTGCCAGCAGTTACTCGACTAGCGGTAACAATGAGCAGTTCTTC
CASSYSTSGNNEQFF
>TRBJ2-3|TRBD2|TRBV11-3|-
TGTGCCAGCAGCTTTGGGACTAGCGGGAGAACGGATACGCAGTATTTT
CASSFGTSGRTDTQYF
>TRBJ2-5|TRBD1|TRBV2|-
TGTGCCAGCAGTGAAGCGACAGGGGGCTGGGAGACCCAGTACTTC
CASSEATGGWETQYF
>TRBJ1-1|TRBD1|TRBV6-6|-
TGTGCCAGCAGTGTGGCAGGGGGCAGGTCTACTGAAGCTTTCTTT
CASSVAGGRSTEAFF
>TRBJ2-7|-|TRBV19|-
TGTGCCAGTAGTATTTCCCGGGGCTCCTACGAGCAGTACTTC
CASSISRGSYEQYF
>TRBJ2-7|-|TRBV6-6|once
TGTGCCAGCGACAGTCGCGGACTCTCGGGGGTTTACGAGCAGTACTTC
CASDSRGLSGVYEQYF
>TRBJ2-7|-|TRBV7-9|-
TGTGCCAGCAGCTTAGATGGTGGGACTCCCCGCGAGCAGTACTTC
CASSLDGGTPREQYF
>TRBJ2-4|-|TRBV9|-
TGTGCCAGCAGCGTAGGGGAGAACAGGGCTTCAGGAAACATTCAGTACTTC
CASSVGENRASGNIQYF